This T cell receptor beta chain originates from a study of cytomegalovirus exposure and HLA in healthy donors. Findings and limits, study-wide: TCR beta chains numbering more than 150 were designated cytomegalovirus-associated.

This clone was seen once. As yet, its antigen is unknown. TCRdb's table, derived via immunoSEQ multiplex PCR, lists solely in-frame clones and lacks some. The repertoire holds about 250,000 clones, with about 90% as singletons. Separate from the roughly 710-subject first cohort, the 120-subject validation cohort was the one that the donors belonged to. This CDR3 region has 14 residues. The V and J ends lost 5 bases and 11 bases, in that order; junction bases with no gene match: 10. Germline V gene data show CDR1 as SNHLY and CDR2 as FYNNEI. The chain is built from TRBV2 and TRBJ1-4, with TRBD1 matching over 8 bases. Sequences were obtained from PBMCs. This clonotype was sampled from a man younger than 35 in good health and CMV-seropositive. CDR3 sequence reads: CASSLDRATWKLFF. The CDR3 DNA is TGTGCCAGCAGTTTGGACAGGGCCACATGGAAACTGTTTTTT.